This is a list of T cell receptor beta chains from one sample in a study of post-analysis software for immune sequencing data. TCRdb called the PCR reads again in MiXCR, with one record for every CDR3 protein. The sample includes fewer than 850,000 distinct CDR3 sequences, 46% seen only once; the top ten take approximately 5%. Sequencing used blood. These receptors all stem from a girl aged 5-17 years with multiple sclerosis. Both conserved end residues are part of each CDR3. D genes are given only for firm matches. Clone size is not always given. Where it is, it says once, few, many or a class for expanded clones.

cdr3_aa: CASSQEGYEQYF; cdr3_nt: TGTGCCAGCAGCCAAGAGGGGTACGAGCAGTACTTC; clone_size: few; v_call: TRBV4-1; d_call: .; j_call: TRBJ2-7
cdr3_aa: CASNPDGLAGTDNEQFF; cdr3_nt: TGTGCCAGCAACCCCGACGGACTAGCGGGCACGGACAATGAGCAGTTCTTC; clone_size: few; v_call: TRBV7-9; d_call: TRBD2; j_call: TRBJ2-1
cdr3_aa: CASSLTSNPYGYTF; cdr3_nt: TGTGCCAGCAGTTTAACTTCCAACCCGTATGGCTACACCTTC; clone_size: .; v_call: TRBV12-3/TRBV12-4; d_call: .; j_call: TRBJ1-2
cdr3_aa: CSVVGREPYEQYF; cdr3_nt: TGCAGCGTTGTAGGCAGGGAACCCTACGAGCAGTACTTC; clone_size: few; v_call: TRBV29-1; d_call: .; j_call: TRBJ2-7
cdr3_aa: CASSGASGRAFTDTQYF; cdr3_nt: TGTGCCAGCAGCGGGGCTAGCGGGAGAGCCTTCACAGATACGCAGTATTTT; clone_size: few; v_call: TRBV9; d_call: TRBD2; j_call: TRBJ2-3
cdr3_aa: CASSQAFPADTQYF; cdr3_nt: TGTGCCAGCAGCCAAGCATTCCCGGCAGATACGCAGTATTTT; clone_size: few; v_call: TRBV3-1; d_call: .; j_call: TRBJ2-3
cdr3_aa: CSALSGTGSRREQYF; cdr3_nt: TGCAGTGCTCTATCCGGGACAGGCAGTAGAAGGGAGCAGTACTTC; clone_size: .; v_call: TRBV20-1; d_call: TRBD1; j_call: TRBJ2-7
cdr3_aa: CASSFGVFASGNQETQYF; cdr3_nt: TGTGCCAGCAGTTTCGGGGTTTTCGCCAGTGGTAATCAAGAGACCCAGTACTTC; clone_size: .; v_call: TRBV28; d_call: .; j_call: TRBJ2-5
cdr3_aa: CAWSARGSGYTF; cdr3_nt: TGTGCCTGGAGTGCCCGGGGGTCCGGCTACACCTTC; clone_size: .; v_call: TRBV30; d_call: .; j_call: TRBJ1-2
cdr3_aa: CASRKSQGNEQFF; cdr3_nt: TGTGCCAGCAGAAAGTCCCAGGGTAATGAGCAGTTCTTC; clone_size: .; v_call: TRBV6-4; d_call: .; j_call: TRBJ2-1